This record covers a single T cell receptor beta chain. The antigen is unknown. This record comes from a study of response to subunit inactivated influenza vaccine. Via MiXCR, TCRdb re-called the RT-PCR reads, giving one row per CDR3 protein. The repertoire holds 550,000 to 800,000 distinct CDR3 sequences, with roughly 14% as singletons. Germline V gives CDR1 SGHKS, CDR2 YYEKEE (reference sequence). Trimming took 4 bases from V and 8 from J, leaving 18 bases between them. The CDR3 runs to 14 residues. Study-wide points: The study's authors posited that every seasonal influenza vaccination enlists few new T cells.

This sequence was found in a man aged 45-60 years who received an inactivated influenza vaccine. This sequence joins TRBV5-5 and TRBJ1-1; the D gene is possibly TRBD1 (5 bases). The source material was PBMCs from blood, sampled 11 to 12 days after vaccination. The CDR3 DNA reads as TGTGCCAGCAGCGGAGGGGTTCCCGGATCCGAAGCTTTCTTT. Protein: CASSGGVPGSEAFF.